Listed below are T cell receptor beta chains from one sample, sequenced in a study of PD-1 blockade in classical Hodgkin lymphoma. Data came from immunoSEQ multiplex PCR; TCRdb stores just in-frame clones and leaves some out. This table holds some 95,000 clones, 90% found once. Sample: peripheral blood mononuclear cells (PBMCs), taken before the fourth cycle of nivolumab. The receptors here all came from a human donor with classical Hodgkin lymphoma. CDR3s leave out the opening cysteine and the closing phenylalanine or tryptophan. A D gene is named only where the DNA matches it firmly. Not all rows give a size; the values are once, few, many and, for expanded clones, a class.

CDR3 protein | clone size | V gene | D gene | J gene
ASREGDRVSPLH | few | TRBV27 | TRBD1 | TRBJ1-6
ATSRRPTGAGTDTQY | - | TRBV15 | TRBD1 | TRBJ2-3
ASSVEYGTGELF | few | TRBV25-1 | - | TRBJ2-2
ASSDGTYEQY | - | TRBV7-9 | - | TRBJ2-7
ASSEGGGAAYGYT | - | TRBV6-1 | - | TRBJ1-2
ASSDRAPYNSPLH | - | TRBV6-5 | - | TRBJ1-6
ASSPRTSGNNEQF | - | TRBV2 | TRBD2 | TRBJ2-1
ASSMGLPSSYNSPLH | - | TRBV19 | - | TRBJ1-6
ASSQGGRTEQY | - | TRBV14 | - | TRBJ2-7
ASRLAGASNSPLH | - | TRBV7-2 | - | TRBJ1-6
ASSQDLTGNEKLF | - | TRBV4-3 | - | TRBJ1-4
ASSQPPFDRFNTEAF | - | TRBV4-2 | - | TRBJ1-1
ASSQGGSGGDTQY | many | TRBV4-3 | TRBD2 | TRBJ2-3
ASSGPPTINSPLH | - | TRBV2 | - | TRBJ1-6
ASSSRWQGAGEQY | once | TRBV11-2 | TRBD1 | TRBJ2-7
AWSVVGNQPQH | - | TRBV30 | - | TRBJ1-5
ASTPGRKTYNEQF | - | TRBV19 | - | TRBJ2-1
ASSGMNTEAF | - | TRBV2 | - | TRBJ1-1
ASRSLIFGGAEQY | - | TRBV7-2 | - | TRBJ2-7
ASSLGAFTANTGELF | - | TRBV5-1 | - | TRBJ2-2
ASSLDGGVLYEQY | - | TRBV18 | TRBD2 | TRBJ2-7
ASGLAGHYNEQF | - | TRBV5-1 | TRBD2 | TRBJ2-1
ASTMINEKLF | - | TRBV6-1 | - | TRBJ1-4
ASSAGLAFYNEQF | - | TRBV5-1 | TRBD2 | TRBJ2-1
ASTYDTIY | - | TRBV6-1 | - | TRBJ1-3
ASRLTGGVVETQY | - | TRBV7-9 | TRBD2 | TRBJ2-5
ASSQDDLDTLFIH | - | TRBV4-3 | - | TRBJ2-3
ASSLIVGVGTNEQF | - | TRBV7-3 | - | TRBJ2-1
SVDTTDTQY | - | TRBV29-1 | - | TRBJ2-3
ASSQGPLMSGNYGYT | - | TRBV14 | - | TRBJ1-2